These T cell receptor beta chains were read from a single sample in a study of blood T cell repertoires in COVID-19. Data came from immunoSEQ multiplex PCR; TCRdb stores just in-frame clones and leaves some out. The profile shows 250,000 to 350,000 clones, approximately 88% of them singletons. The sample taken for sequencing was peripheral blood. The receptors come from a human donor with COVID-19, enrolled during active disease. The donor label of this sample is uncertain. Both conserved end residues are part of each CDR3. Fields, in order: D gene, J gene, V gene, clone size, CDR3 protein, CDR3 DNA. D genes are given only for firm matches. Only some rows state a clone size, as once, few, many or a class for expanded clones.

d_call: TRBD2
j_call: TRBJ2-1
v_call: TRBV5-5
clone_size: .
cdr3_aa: CASSLLGGSSYNEQFF
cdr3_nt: TGTGCCAGCAGCTTGCTGGGGGGGAGCTCCTACAATGAGCAGTTCTTC

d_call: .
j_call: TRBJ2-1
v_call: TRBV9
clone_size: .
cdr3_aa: CASSVATAYNEQFF
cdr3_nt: TGTGCCAGCAGCGTAGCTACAGCTTACAATGAGCAGTTCTTC

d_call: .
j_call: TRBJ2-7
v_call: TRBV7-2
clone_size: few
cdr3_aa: CASSLGQNSYEQYF
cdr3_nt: TGTGCCAGCAGCTTAGGACAGAACTCCTACGAGCAGTACTTC

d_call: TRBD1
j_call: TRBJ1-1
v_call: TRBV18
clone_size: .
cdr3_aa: CASHRDRNTEAFF
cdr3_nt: TGTGCCAGCCATCGGGACAGAAACACTGAAGCTTTCTTT

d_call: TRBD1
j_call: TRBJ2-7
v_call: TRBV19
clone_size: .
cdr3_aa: CASSIVGTGKTIEQYF
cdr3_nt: TGTGCCAGTAGTATAGTCGGGACAGGGAAGACCATCGAGCAGTACTTC

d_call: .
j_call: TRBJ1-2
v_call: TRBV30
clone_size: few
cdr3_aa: CAWSETGVYGYTF
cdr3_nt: TGTGCCTGGAGCGAGACCGGGGTCTATGGCTACACCTTC

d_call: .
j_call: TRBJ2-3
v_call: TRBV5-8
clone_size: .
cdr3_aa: CASSFREATDTQYF
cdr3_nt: TGTGCCAGCAGCTTTCGAGAGGCCACAGATACGCAGTATTTT

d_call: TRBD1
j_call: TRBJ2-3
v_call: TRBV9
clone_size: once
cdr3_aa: CASSSTGGLDTQYF
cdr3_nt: TGTGCCAGCAGCTCAACAGGGGGGTTGGATACGCAGTATTTT

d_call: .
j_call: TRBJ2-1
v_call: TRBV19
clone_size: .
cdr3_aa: CASSTPGGIEQFF
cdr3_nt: TGTGCCAGTAGTACCCCTGGGGGCATTGAGCAGTTCTTC

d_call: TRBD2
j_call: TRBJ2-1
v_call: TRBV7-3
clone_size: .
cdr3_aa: CASSLLAGGNNEQFF
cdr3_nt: TGTGCCAGCAGCCTACTAGCGGGAGGGAACAATGAGCAGTTCTTC

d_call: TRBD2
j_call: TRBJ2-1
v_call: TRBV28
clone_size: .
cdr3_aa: CASTPGGGNDEQFF
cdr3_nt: TGTGCCAGCACCCCGGGGGGAGGGAACGATGAGCAGTTCTTC

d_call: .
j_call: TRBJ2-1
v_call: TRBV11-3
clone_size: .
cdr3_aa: CASSLERRNEQFF
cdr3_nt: TGTGCCAGCAGCTTAGAACGGAGGAATGAGCAGTTCTTC

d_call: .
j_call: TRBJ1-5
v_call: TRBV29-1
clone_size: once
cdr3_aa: CSGGEGNQPQHF
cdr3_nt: TGCAGCGGGGGGGAGGGCAATCAGCCCCAGCATTTT

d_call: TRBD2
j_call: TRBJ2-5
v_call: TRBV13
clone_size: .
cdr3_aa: CASSRGGLEETQYF
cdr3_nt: TGTGCCAGCAGTCGGGGGGGGCTAGAAGAGACCCAGTACTTC

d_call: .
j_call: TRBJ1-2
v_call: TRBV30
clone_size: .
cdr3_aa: CAWSVKGGYGYTF
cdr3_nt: TGTGCCTGGAGTGTTAAAGGGGGTTATGGCTACACCTTC

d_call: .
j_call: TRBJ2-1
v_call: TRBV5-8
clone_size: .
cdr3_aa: CASSWDFNEQFF
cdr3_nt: TGTGCCAGCAGCTGGGACTTTAATGAGCAGTTCTTC

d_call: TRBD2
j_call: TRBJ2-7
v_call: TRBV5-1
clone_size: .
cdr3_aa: CASSLGLDLYEQYF
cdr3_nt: TGCGCCAGCAGCCTGGGACTAGACCTCTACGAGCAGTACTTC

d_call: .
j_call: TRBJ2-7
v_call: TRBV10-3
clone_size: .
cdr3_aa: CAISESSSSYEQYF
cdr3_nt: TGTGCCATCAGTGAGTCTTCCAGCTCCTACGAGCAGTACTTC

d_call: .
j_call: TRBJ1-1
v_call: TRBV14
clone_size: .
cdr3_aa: CASSQMDSTPNTEAFF
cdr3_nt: TGTGCCAGCAGCCAGATGGACAGCACTCCGAACACTGAAGCTTTCTTT

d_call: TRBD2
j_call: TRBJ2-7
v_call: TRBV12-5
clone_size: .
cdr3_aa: CASGLITSGRAHEQYF
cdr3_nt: TGTGCTAGTGGACTAATTACTAGCGGGAGGGCCCACGAGCAGTACTTC

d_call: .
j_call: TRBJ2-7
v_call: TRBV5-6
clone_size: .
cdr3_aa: CASSLARQGRREQYF
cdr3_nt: TGTGCCAGCAGCTTGGCGCGGCAGGGGCGCCGCGAGCAGTACTTC

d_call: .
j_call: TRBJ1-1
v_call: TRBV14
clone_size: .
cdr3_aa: CASSQLIENTEAFF
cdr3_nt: TGTGCCAGCAGCCAACTAATTGAAAACACTGAAGCTTTCTTT

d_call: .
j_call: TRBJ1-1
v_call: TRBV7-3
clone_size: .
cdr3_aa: CASSLIGGSNTEAFF
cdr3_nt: TGTGCCAGCAGCTTAATTGGGGGGTCGAACACTGAAGCTTTCTTT

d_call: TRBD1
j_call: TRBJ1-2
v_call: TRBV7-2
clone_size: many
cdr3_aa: CASSQPLGQGYGYTF
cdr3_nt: TGTGCCAGCAGCCAACCCCTCGGACAGGGTTATGGCTACACCTTC

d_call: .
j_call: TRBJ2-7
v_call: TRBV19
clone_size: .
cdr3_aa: CASSPDSSFYEQYF
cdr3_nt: TGTGCCAGTAGCCCGGACTCGTCTTTCTACGAGCAGTACTTC

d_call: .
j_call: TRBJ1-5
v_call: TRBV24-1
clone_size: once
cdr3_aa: CASPGGGNQPQHF
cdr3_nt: TGTGCCTCGCCCGGGGGGGGCAATCAGCCCCAGCATTTT

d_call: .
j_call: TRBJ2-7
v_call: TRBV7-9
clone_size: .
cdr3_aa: CASEGVSYEQYF
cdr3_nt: TGTGCCAGCGAGGGAGTCTCCTACGAGCAGTACTTC

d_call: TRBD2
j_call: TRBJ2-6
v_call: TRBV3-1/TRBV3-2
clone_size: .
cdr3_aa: CASSLPGGGSGANVLTF
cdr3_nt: TGTGCCAGCAGCCTCCCGGGGGGGGGATCTGGGGCCAACGTCCTGACTTTC

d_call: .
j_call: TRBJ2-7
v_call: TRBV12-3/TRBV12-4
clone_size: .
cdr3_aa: CASSFVQGKEQYF
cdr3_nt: TGTGCCAGCAGTTTCGTCCAGGGTAAAGAGCAGTACTTC

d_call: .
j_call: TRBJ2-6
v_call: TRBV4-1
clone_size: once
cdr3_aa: CASSQEGVEKYSGANVLTF
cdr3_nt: TGCGCCAGCAGCCAAGAAGGGGTCGAGAAGTACTCTGGGGCCAACGTCCTGACTTTC

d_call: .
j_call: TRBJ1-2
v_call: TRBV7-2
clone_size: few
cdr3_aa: CASSLRLREGNGYTF
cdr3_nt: TGTGCCAGCAGCTTAAGGTTGCGGGAAGGGAATGGCTACACCTTC

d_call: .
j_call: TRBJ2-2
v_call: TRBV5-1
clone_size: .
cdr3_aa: CASSYNPGRELFF
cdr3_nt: TGCGCCAGCAGCTACAACCCGGGGAGGGAGCTGTTTTTT

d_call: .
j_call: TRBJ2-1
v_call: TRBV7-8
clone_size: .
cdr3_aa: CASSPRGRGGEQFF
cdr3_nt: TGTGCCAGCAGCCCTAGGGGGAGGGGTGGTGAGCAGTTCTTC

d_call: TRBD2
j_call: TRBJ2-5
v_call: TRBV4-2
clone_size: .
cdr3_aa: CASSQRAGEGETQYF
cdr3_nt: TGTGCCAGCAGCCAACGAGCGGGAGAGGGGGAGACCCAGTACTTC

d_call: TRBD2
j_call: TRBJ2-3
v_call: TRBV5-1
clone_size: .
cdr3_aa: CASSLKREVADTQYF
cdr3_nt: TGCGCCAGCAGCTTAAAGCGGGAGGTGGCAGATACGCAGTATTTT

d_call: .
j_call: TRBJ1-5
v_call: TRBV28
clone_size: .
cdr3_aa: CASRVRPSQPQHF
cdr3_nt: TGTGCCAGCAGGGTGAGACCTAGTCAGCCCCAGCATTTT

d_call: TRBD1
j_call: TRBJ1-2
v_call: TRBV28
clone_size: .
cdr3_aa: CASSLLTYRDRNYGYTF
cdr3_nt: TGTGCCAGCAGTTTGTTAACCTACCGGGACAGGAACTATGGCTACACCTTC

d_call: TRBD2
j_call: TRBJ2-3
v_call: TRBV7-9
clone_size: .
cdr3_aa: CASSLRTSDPDTQYF
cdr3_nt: TGTGCCAGCAGCTTACGGACTAGCGACCCAGATACGCAGTATTTT

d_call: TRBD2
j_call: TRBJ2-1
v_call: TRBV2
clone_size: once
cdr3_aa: CASSYRTRLPDEQFF
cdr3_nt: TGTGCCAGCAGTTACCGGACTAGACTCCCCGATGAGCAGTTCTTC

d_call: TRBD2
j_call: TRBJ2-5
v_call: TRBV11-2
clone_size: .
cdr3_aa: CASSLGLAGVQETQYF
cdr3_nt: TGTGCCAGCAGCTTAGGACTAGCGGGGGTTCAAGAGACCCAGTACTTC

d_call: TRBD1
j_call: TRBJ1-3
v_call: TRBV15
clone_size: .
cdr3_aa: CATSRDQTGAGNTIYF
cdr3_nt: TGTGCCACCAGCAGAGATCAAACAGGGGCTGGAAACACCATATATTTT

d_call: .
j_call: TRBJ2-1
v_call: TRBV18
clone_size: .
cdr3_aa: CASSPPVVANEQFF
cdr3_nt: TGTGCCAGCTCACCACCGGTTGTAGCAAATGAGCAGTTCTTC

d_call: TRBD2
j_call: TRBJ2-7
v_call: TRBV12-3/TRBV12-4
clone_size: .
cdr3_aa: CASSFSGSNEQYF
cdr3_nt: TGTGCCAGCAGTTTTAGCGGGAGTAACGAGCAGTACTTC

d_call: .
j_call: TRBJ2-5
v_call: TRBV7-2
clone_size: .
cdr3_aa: CASSSPAGRQETQYF
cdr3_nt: TGTGCCAGCAGCTCCCCGGCGGGGAGACAAGAGACCCAGTACTTC

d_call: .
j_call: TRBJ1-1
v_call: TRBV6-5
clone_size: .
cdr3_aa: CASTVSQGTEAFF
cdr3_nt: TGTGCCAGCACGGTGTCACAGGGCACTGAAGCTTTCTTT

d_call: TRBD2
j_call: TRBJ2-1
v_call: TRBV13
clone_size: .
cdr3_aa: CASSPGLEPNEQFF
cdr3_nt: TGTGCCAGCAGCCCGGGACTAGAGCCAAATGAGCAGTTCTTC

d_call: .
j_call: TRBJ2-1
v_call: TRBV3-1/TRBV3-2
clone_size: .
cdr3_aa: CASRLLGRNEQFF
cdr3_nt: TGTGCCAGCAGACTACTAGGCCGCAATGAGCAGTTCTTC

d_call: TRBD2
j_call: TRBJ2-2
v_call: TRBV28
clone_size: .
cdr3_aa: CASGLLASTGELFF
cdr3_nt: TGTGCCAGCGGGCTACTAGCGAGCACCGGGGAGCTGTTTTTT

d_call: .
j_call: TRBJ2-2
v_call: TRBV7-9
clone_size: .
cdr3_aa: CASSTPSDLRRETGELFF
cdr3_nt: TGTGCCAGCAGCACGCCCAGCGACCTGCGGCGGGAAACCGGGGAGCTGTTTTTT

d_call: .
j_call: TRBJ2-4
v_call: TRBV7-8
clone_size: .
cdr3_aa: CASSPTSINKNIQYF
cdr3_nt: TGTGCCAGCAGCCCAACTTCGATTAACAAAAACATTCAGTACTTC

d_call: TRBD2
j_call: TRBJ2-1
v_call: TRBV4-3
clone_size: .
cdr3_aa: CASSQDWLAVYNEQFF
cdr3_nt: TGCGCCAGCAGCCAAGATTGGCTAGCGGTATACAATGAGCAGTTCTTC

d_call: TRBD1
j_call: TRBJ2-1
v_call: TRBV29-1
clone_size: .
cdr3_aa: CSAQYHQGQGDNEQFF
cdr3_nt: TGCAGCGCCCAATATCACCAGGGACAGGGTGACAATGAGCAGTTCTTC